This T cell receptor beta chain was obtained from a study of cytomegalovirus exposure and HLA in healthy donors. Broader study findings: According to a subsequent analysis, TCR clusters identified in the first cohort showed a tendency to co-occur across the 100 to 150 validation repertoires.

This CDR3 has 18 amino acids. CDR1 is MDHEN, CDR2 SYDVKM, per germline. V trimming: 1 base; J trimming: 4 bases; junction bases outside the gene matches: 11. It was the approximately 130-subject validation cohort, separate from the roughly 700-subject first cohort, to which the donors belonged. A word on this clone: Antigen specificity is unknown.

Some clones are missing from TCRdb's copy, which holds only in-frame ones; the method was immunoSEQ multiplex PCR. Among under 250,000 clones listed, 75% to 95% were seen once. The J gene is TRBJ1-5, the V gene TRBV28; 9 bases line up with TRBD1. The sequencing input was PBMCs. This receptor was identified in a woman between 18 and 30 years old in good health and CMV-seronegative. In DNA form, the CDR3 reads TGTGCCAGCAGTTTATCCTTGCTACAGGGGGCTCTGAATCAGCCCCAGCATTTT. This gives the protein CASSLSLLQGALNQPQHF. Full variable domain (remainder filled in from reference TRBV28 and TRBJ1-5): DVKVTQSSRYLVKRTGEKVFLECVQDMDHENMFWYRQDPGLGLRLIYFSYDVKMKEKGDIPEGYSVSREKKERFSLILESASTNQTSMYLCASSLSLLQGALNQPQHFGDGTRLSIL.